This section outlines one T cell receptor (beta chain) sequence together with its context. Its antigen remains unknown. The data were taken from a study of T-cell memory formation after mild COVID-19. Study summary: In these data, TCR clusters were largely donor specific. Study outcomes and limitations: Proof of SARS-CoV-2 specificity was absent for the second-wave clones that crested on day 37. Later expanders leaned CD4+, whereas clones that contracted between day 15 and 85 were balanced CD4/CD8.

TCRdb re-called the 5' RACE reads through MiXCR, storing one row per CDR3 protein. This sample has about 560,000 distinct CDR3 sequences, with around 15% found just once. The CDR3 sequence is 16 residues long. The J segment lost 5 bases and the V segment lost 2 bases, leaving 7 bases of the junction unmatched. Looked up from germline, CDR1 is SGHTA and CDR2 is FQGNSA. The receptor was derived from an adult woman who had mild COVID-19 (a few samples of this study predate the infection). Cell type and time point are not known. The chain combines TRBV7-2 with TRBJ2-2; 8 bases align to TRBD2. Sequencing was performed on PBMCs or a T cell subset sorted from them (not recorded which). CDR3 in DNA: TGTGCCAGCAGCTTATCCCCGGGAGGGCGGACCGGGGAGCTGTTTTTT. Its translation is CASSLSPGGRTGELFF.